Listed below are T cell receptor beta chains from one sample, sequenced in a study of T cell repertoires in cytomegalovirus infection. MiXCR, applied by TCRdb to the reads, yields one record per CDR3 protein. The table records roughly 45,000 distinct CDR3 sequences, 20% to 25% of them present only once. Their recognized antigens are unknown. The specimen sequenced was PBMCs, sequenced either directly or after in vitro stimulation (not recorded which). These receptors originate from a human donor in good health (CMV status not recorded). Some clones in this sample may be carry-over from other donors' samples. The CDR3 runs from the conserved cysteine through the conserved F or W. A D gene is named only where the DNA matches it firmly. Expanded clones are given a class, and other clones once, few, many or no size at all.

V gene	clone size	D gene	J gene	CDR3 DNA	CDR3 protein
TRBV7-9	many	-	TRBJ2-6	TGTGCCAGCAGCACCGACGCTTTCCCCGGGGCCAACGTCCTGACTTTC	CASSTDAFPGANVLTF
TRBV7-6	many	TRBD2	TRBJ2-3	TGTGCCAGCAGCTTAGGTCGGGGGGAAGGTGCTGTGTATTTT	CASSLGRGEGAVYF
TRBV20-1	many	-	TRBJ1-1	TGCAGTGCTAGAAGGTCCAGGGGCGCTGAAGCTTTCTTT	CSARRSRGAEAFF
TRBV18	many	TRBD1	TRBJ1-2	TGTGCCAGCTCACCCACAGGGGGTGTCTATGGCTACACCTTC	CASSPTGGVYGYTF
TRBV7-2	-	-	TRBJ2-3	TGTGCCAGCAGCCTCGGAGATACAGATACGCAGTCTTTT	CASSLGDTDTQSF
TRBV7-9	many	TRBD2	TRBJ2-3	TGTGCCAGCAGCCCATGGACTAGCGGAATGAATACGCAGTATTTT	CASSPWTSGMNTQYF
TRBV4-3	few	-	TRBJ2-7	TGCGCCAGCAGCCAATCTCTCGGGCTAGCCTACGAGCAGTACTTC	CASSQSLGLAYEQYF
TRBV12-3/TRBV12-4	few	TRBD2	TRBJ2-6	TGTGCCAGCAACACGGGGGGAGGGGCCAACGTCCTGACTTTC	CASNTGGGANVLTF
TRBV28	many	-	TRBJ1-2	TGTGCCAGCAGTTTTGGCAACCTTACCCCCTCATTC	CASSFGNLTPSF
TRBV9	few	TRBD1	TRBJ1-6	TGTGCCAGCAGCCCGGGGGACAGGGGGAATTCACCCCTCCACTTT	CASSPGDRGNSPLHF
TRBV29-1	-	-	TRBJ1-2	TGCAGCGTCCTCCATGATGGCTACACCTTC	CSVLHDGYTF
TRBV20-1	-	-	TRBJ1-5	TGCAGTGCTAGTTGGGGCTACCGCAATCAGCCCCAGCATTTT	CSASWGYRNQPQHF
TRBV7-2	many	TRBD1	TRBJ2-7	TGTGCCAGCAGCACAGGGGGTAGCGCCGAGCAGTACTTC	CASSTGGSAEQYF
TRBV19	many	-	TRBJ1-4	TGTGCCAGTAGTCTGTCTCGGGAAAATGAAAAACTGTTTTTT	CASSLSRENEKLFF
TRBV28	many	TRBD1	TRBJ2-2	TGTGCCAGCAGTAAATACACAGGGGGCTGGACCGGGGAGCTGTTTTTT	CASSKYTGGWTGELFF
TRBV11-2	few	TRBD1	TRBJ2-3	TGTGCCAGCAGCTCCGGATGGACAGGCCCCGATACGCAGTATTTT	CASSSGWTGPDTQYF
TRBV6-5	-	TRBD1	TRBJ1-4	TGTGCCAGCAGAGGGACAGCAACTAATGAAAAACTGTTTTTT	CASRGTATNEKLFF
TRBV2	-	-	TRBJ1-1	TGTGCCAGCATTCCGGCTGGCACTGAAGCTTTCTTT	CASIPAGTEAFF
TRBV28	few	-	TRBJ1-5	TGTGCCAGCAGACCTGGGAGGGGGGGAGGTCAGCCCCAGCATTTT	CASRPGRGGGQPQHF
TRBV28	-	TRBD2	TRBJ2-7	TGTGCCAGCAGTTTATTGGGCGGGAGTTTATACGAGCAGTACTTC	CASSLLGGSLYEQYF
TRBV7-2	many	TRBD1	TRBJ2-5	TGTGCCAGCAGCCCGGGGACAGGGAAGACCCAGTACTTC	CASSPGTGKTQYF
TRBV19	few	-	TRBJ1-4	TGTGCCAGTAGTAACAAGGGAAAACTGTTTTTT	CASSNKGKLFF
TRBV7-2	many	-	TRBJ1-1	TGTGCCAGCAGTCCTTCAGGGATAACTGAAGCTTTCTTT	CASSPSGITEAFF
TRBV12-3/TRBV12-4	many	-	TRBJ2-1	TGTGCCAGCAGTTTATCCCTGTCCCAGCTTGAGCAGTTCTTC	CASSLSLSQLEQFF
TRBV11-2	many	-	TRBJ1-2	TGTGCCAGCAGCTCTTCAGGACGCGCGGGAGGCTACACCTTC	CASSSSGRAGGYTF
TRBV11-2	-	-	TRBJ2-3	TGTGCCAGCAGCTTAGGGGAGACCCCGCCAGATACGCAGTATTTT	CASSLGETPPDTQYF
TRBV7-2	many	TRBD2	TRBJ2-7	TGTGCCAGCAGCTCAGTCACTAGCGGGAGTTTTGACGAGCAGTACTTC	CASSSVTSGSFDEQYF
TRBV7-2	many	-	TRBJ1-1	TGTGCCAGCAGCTTCGGGGGGGTAAGGACTGAAGCTTTCTTT	CASSFGGVRTEAFF
TRBV6-1	many	TRBD2	TRBJ2-2	TGTGCCAGCAGTGTCAGCGGGGGGCCCTCGAACACCGGGGAGCTGTTTTTT	CASSVSGGPSNTGELFF
TRBV10-3	-	-	TRBJ2-5	TGTGCCATCAGTGAGCAAGAGACCCAGTACTTC	CAISEQETQYF
TRBV7-2	few	-	TRBJ2-1	TGTGCCAGCAGCTTTTACGGGAATGAGCAGTTCTTC	CASSFYGNEQFF
TRBV27	many	-	TRBJ2-5	TGTGCCAGCAGTTTATCGATTGCAACGTCGGAGACCCAGTACTTC	CASSLSIATSETQYF
TRBV7-2	many	-	TRBJ1-4	TGTGCCAGCAGCCCGAACGGGGGCATGGCTGAAAAACTGTTTTTT	CASSPNGGMAEKLFF
TRBV11-2	few	-	TRBJ2-6	TGTGCCAGCAGCCGAAGGGCGAGCTCTGGGGCCAACGTCCTGACTTTC	CASSRRASSGANVLTF
TRBV7-3	-	TRBD1	TRBJ1-4	TGTGCCAGCAGCTTTAGACAGGGTTGGCAACTGTTTTTT	CASSFRQGWQLFF
TRBV12-3/TRBV12-4	few	-	TRBJ2-4	TGTGCCAGCAGTGACCTCAGGGGAAGGCGCAAAAACATTCAGTACTTC	CASSDLRGRRKNIQYF
TRBV27	-	-	TRBJ2-2	TGTGCCAGCAGGGGGGCGGGGGCGAACACCGGGGAGCTGTTTTTT	CASRGAGANTGELFF
TRBV7-6	many	TRBD1	TRBJ1-1	TGTGCCAGCAGTACAGGGGTGGGCACTGAAGCTTTCTTT	CASSTGVGTEAFF
TRBV29-1	many	-	TRBJ2-3	TGCAGCGTTGAAAGAACAGATACGCAGTATTTT	CSVERTDTQYF
TRBV7-9	many	-	TRBJ1-2	TGTGCCAGCAGCTTAGCAGGGACTGACGGTGGCTACACCTTC	CASSLAGTDGGYTF
TRBV20-1	-	-	TRBJ1-1	TGCAGTGCTTTTAACACTGAAGCTTTCTTT	CSAFNTEAFF
TRBV29-1	few	-	TRBJ1-2	TGCAGCGGCGGGGAGGGCAGTACTAACTATGGCTACACCTTC	CSGGEGSTNYGYTF
TRBV19	once	-	TRBJ2-7	TGTGCCAGTAGTTTAGGGGGTGCGGGACGTACCTCCTACGAGCAGTACTTC	CASSLGGAGRTSYEQYF
TRBV28	-	TRBD1	TRBJ1-5	TGTGCCGCCGGGGACAGTTATCAGCCCCAGCATTTT	CAAGDSYQPQHF
TRBV6-1	many	-	TRBJ1-1	TGTGCCAGCAAACCGTTACAGGGCACCGAAGCTTTCTTT	CASKPLQGTEAFF
TRBV7-9	few	TRBD1	TRBJ1-1	TGTGCCAGCAGCTTGACCATAGGGGGCGGTTTT	CASSLTIGGGF
TRBV20-1	-	TRBD2	TRBJ2-5	TGCAGTGCTAGCGCTTCTAGCGGGAGCACCCACTTC	CSASASSGSTHF
TRBV7-1	once	-	TRBJ1-1	TGTGCCAGCAGCTACCGATTGTTAGAGGGAGACACTGAAGCTTTCTTT	CASSYRLLEGDTEAFF
TRBV2	once	-	TRBJ2-2	TGTGCCAGCAGCGATGACAGAAACACCGGGGAGCTGTTTTTT	CASSDDRNTGELFF
TRBV7-9	-	TRBD2	TRBJ2-1	TGTGCCAGCAGCCACAGTAGCGGGAGATTAAGCGTTGAGCAGTTCTTC	CASSHSSGRLSVEQFF
TRBV2	few	-	TRBJ2-1	TGTGCCAGTCGACCCCCTGTTGAGGATGAGCAGTTCTTC	CASRPPVEDEQFF
TRBV24-1	many	TRBD2	TRBJ2-3	TGTGCCACCAGTGATTTTGGTGGTAGGACTAGCGGTAACGATCCAGATACGCAGTATTTT	CATSDFGGRTSGNDPDTQYF
TRBV7-2	many	TRBD2	TRBJ2-7	TGTGCCAGCAGTCCCGGGACTACTTCCTACGAGCAGTACTTC	CASSPGTTSYEQYF
TRBV11-2	many	TRBD1	TRBJ1-4	TGTGCCAGCAGCCGCGTGAGGGACAGGGGTCGCGAAAAACTGTTTTTT	CASSRVRDRGREKLFF
TRBV24-1	-	TRBD1	TRBJ2-3	TGTGCCACCAGTGACCCAGGGACAGGGGAACCAGATACGCAGTATTTT	CATSDPGTGEPDTQYF
TRBV19	-	-	TRBJ2-3	TGTGCCAGTAGAAAGCTCCCCGCTACAGATACGCAGTATTTT	CASRKLPATDTQYF
TRBV2	-	TRBD1	TRBJ1-4	TGTGCCAGCAGTGATGGGACAGCATTTGAAAAACTGTTTTTT	CASSDGTAFEKLFF
TRBV7-6	-	TRBD2	TRBJ2-3	TGTGCCAGCAGCCGAAGCGGGAGTGGGACAGATACGCAGTATTTT	CASSRSGSGTDTQYF
TRBV28	-	TRBD1	TRBJ1-2	TGTGCCAGCAGTTCTTGGACAGGGCCAGCTAACTATGGCTACACCTTC	CASSSWTGPANYGYTF
TRBV7-2	many	-	TRBJ2-5	TGTGCCAGCAGCTTAAGCAGGGGGGTGAAGACCCAGTACTTC	CASSLSRGVKTQYF